Reported below is one TCR beta chain. Its antigen is undetermined. Other DNA variants within this sample encode the same CDR3. This sample was taken from a study of shared clonotypes between healthy human individuals. CD4+ cells yielded CD45RA+ naive and CD45RA-negative memory subsets. An even split of each subset's genomic DNA across several immunoSEQ plates was performed. Per the original methods: Filtering differed since immunoSEQ provided only junctions, with no quality scores. This table comes from immunoSEQ multiplex PCR, and its TCRdb copy is limited to in-frame clones, with some not included. Clone size and V and J calls were adopted from that table, with D and trimming inferred from the DNA. The sample lists roughly 2.2 million clones, 80% to 95% occurring once. Notes on the study in general: Incomplete sequencing of sorted subsets was indicated by rarefaction despite large depth.

Trimming cost V 3 bases and J 2 bases, with 13 bases left between them. This CDR3 contains 15 residues. Germline assignment: CDR1 KGHSH and CDR2 LQKENI. The sequenced sample consisted of naive CD4+ T cells from PBMCs. Subset here: CD45RA+ positively selected. This receptor was obtained from a man aged 18 to 30 in good health. Some clones in this sample may be carry-over from other donors' samples. The V gene is TRBV18, the J gene TRBJ2-5, with a possible D match to TRBD2 (5 bases). The CDR3 DNA is TGTGCCAGCTCACCCGTCGGGGTGGGTCAAGAGACCCAGTACTTC. Translated: CASSPVGVGQETQYF.